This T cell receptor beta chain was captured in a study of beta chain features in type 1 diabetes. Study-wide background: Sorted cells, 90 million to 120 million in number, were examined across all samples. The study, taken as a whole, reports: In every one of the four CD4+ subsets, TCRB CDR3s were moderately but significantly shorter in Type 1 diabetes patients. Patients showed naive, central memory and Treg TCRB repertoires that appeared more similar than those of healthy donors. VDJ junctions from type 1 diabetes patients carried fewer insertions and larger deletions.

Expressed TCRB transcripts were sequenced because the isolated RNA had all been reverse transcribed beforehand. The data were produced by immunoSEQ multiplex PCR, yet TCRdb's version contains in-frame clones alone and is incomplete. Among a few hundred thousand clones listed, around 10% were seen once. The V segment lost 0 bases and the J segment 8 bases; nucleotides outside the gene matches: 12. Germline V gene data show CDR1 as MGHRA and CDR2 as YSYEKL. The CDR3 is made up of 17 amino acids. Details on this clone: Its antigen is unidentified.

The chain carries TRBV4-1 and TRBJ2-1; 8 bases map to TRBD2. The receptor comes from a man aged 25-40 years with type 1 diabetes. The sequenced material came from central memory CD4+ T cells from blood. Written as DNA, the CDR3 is TGCGCCAGCAGCCAAGATCCTGGGACTCCCGGGGGGGATGAGCAGTTCTTC. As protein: CASSQDPGTPGGDEQFF.